This T cell receptor (beta chain) was found in a study of T-cell reconstitution after alpha-beta-depleted transplantation in children. The V gene's germline CDR1 is SGHTA and CDR2 FQGTGA. Trimming cost V 0 bases and J 10 bases, with 16 bases left between them. This CDR3 spans 15 amino acids. This clonotype has just a few counts. Construction of the TCRbeta library involved unique molecular identifiers. MiXCR was run by TCRdb on the PCR reads, yielding one entry per CDR3 protein. The table shows roughly 400,000 distinct CDR3 sequences, with around 21% occurring only once. The clonotype was recovered from a human donor who donated a stem cell graft to a child with acute myeloid leukemia. This rearrangement joins TRBV7-3 to TRBJ2-1; tentative D call: TRBD2 (6 bases). The sample here was PBMCs from the stem cell graft donor, taken from the stem cell graft. The CDR3 is CASSLTGTEGGEQFF. The CDR3 nucleotides are TGTGCCAGCAGCTTAACGGGGACCGAGGGAGGCGAGCAGTTCTTC.